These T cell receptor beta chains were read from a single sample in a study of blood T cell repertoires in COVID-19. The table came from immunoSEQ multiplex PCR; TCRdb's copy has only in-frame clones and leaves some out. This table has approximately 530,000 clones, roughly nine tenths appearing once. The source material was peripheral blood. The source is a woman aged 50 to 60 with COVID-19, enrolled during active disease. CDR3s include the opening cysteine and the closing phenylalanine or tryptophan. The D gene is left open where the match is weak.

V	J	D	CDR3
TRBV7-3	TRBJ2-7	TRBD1	CASSPDRDGYEQYF
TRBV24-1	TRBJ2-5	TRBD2	CATSDFAGGETQYF
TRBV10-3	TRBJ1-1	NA	CAIRRAPEAFF
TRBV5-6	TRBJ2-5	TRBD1	CASSIGTGQETQYF
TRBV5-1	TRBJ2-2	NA	CASNREGTGELFF
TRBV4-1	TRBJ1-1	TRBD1	CASSRQGQNTEAFF
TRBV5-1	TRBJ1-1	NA	CASSLALDGSGNTEAFF
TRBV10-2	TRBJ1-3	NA	CASSVGGASGNTIYF
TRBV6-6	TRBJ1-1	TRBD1	CASTRRQGVRSTEAFF
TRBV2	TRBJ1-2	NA	CASSGEGDYGYTF
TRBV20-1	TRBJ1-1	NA	CSAAQSVLAFF
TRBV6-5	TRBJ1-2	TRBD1	CASSGTGGGYTF
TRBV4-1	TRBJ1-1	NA	CASSLTGQGGGAFF
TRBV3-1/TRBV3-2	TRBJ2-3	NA	CASSSTALLQLSAPTDTQYF
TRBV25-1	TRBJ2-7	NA	CASRGPYEQYF
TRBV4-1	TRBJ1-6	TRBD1	CASSQGQGYSYNSPLHF
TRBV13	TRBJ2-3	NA	CASSSGTLPKYF
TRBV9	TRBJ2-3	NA	CASRKGGADTQYF
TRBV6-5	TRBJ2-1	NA	CASSYTQGYNEQFF
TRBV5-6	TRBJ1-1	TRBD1	CASSLGTGFAEAFF
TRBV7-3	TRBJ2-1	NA	CASSRGAQGDEQFF
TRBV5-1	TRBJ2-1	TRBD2	CASSLSSGGAYEQFF
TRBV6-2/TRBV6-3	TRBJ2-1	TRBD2	CASSVRPAGLNEQFF
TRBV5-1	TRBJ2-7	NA	CASSLDGQSSEQYF
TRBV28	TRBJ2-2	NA	CASSFPRRLNTGELFF
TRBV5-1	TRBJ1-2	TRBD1	CASSLDVGGGGYTF
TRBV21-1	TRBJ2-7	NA	CASSIRRGPYEQYF
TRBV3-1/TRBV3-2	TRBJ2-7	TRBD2	CASSQVVSGALTYEQYF
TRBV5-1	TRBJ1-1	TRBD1	CASSLGTGNTEAFF
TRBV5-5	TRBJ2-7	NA	CASSREADEQYF
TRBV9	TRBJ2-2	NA	CASSPGSGTGELFF
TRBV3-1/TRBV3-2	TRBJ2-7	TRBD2	CASSQDSAKRGDPNYEQYF
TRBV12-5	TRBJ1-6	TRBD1	CASGLMGQGGSPLHF
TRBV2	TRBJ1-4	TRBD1	CASSPNRGTNEKLFF
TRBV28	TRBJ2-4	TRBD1	CASTNGQGLAKNIQYF
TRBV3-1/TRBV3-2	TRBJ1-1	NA	CASSQDGETEAFF
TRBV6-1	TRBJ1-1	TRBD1	CASSEWGQGSTEAFF
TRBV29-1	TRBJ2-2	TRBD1	CSVHKGATGELFF
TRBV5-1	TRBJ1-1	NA	CASSLGRLAFF
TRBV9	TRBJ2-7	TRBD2	CASSPREGAYEQYF
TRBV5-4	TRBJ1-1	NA	CASSLQELNTEAFF